These 11 T cell receptor beta chains were sequenced from one sample in a study of technical replicates of blood from a handful of donors. Method: immunoSEQ multiplex PCR; TCRdb's copy keeps in-frame clones and lacks some. The sample holds about 99,000 clones, 95% seen once. Sequencing input: T cells isolated from PBMCs. The receptor set was obtained from a human donor in good health.

The chain joins TRBV7-9 to TRBJ2-3; D uncertain. The CDR3 spans 16 residues. Trimming took off 5 bases at V and 2 bases at J, with 17 bases between the two ends. Germline CDR1 and CDR2: SEHNR and FQNEAQ (reference sequence). The CDR3 nucleotides are TGTGCCAGCAGCCCACCCTTCTCGCGGAACACAGATACGCAGTATTTT. Amino acid sequence: CASSPPFSRNTDTQYF.

This sequence joins TRBV19 and TRBJ1-1; D gene uncertain. The CDR3 is 15 residues long. Germline-derived CDR1 and CDR2 are LNHDA and SQIVND (reference sequence). V was pared by 2 bases and J by 1 base, with 11 bases between. The CDR3 loop is CASSILGVGNTEAFF. In DNA form, the CDR3 reads TGTGCCAGTAGTATACTCGGGGTGGGGAACACTGAAGCTTTCTTT.

The rearrangement joins TRBV7-9 to TRBJ2-1, with 9 positions matching TRBD1. V lost 5 bases, J lost 5 bases, and 10 bases stayed unmatched. CDR1 is SEHNR, CDR2 FQNEAQ, per germline (reference sequence). CDR3 length: 16 amino acids. In DNA form, the CDR3 reads TGTGCCAGCAGCCCGTGGGGACAGGGCCCGAACAATGAGCAGTTCTTC. It encodes CASSPWGQGPNNEQFF. The whole variable domain, filled in from reference TRBV7-9 and TRBJ2-1, reads DTGVSQNPRHKITKRGQNVTFRCDPISEHNRLYWYRQTLGQGPEFLTYFQNEAQLEKSRLLSDRFSAERPKGSFSTLEIQRTEQGDSAMYLCASSPWGQGPNNEQFFGPGTRLTVL.

This clone has just one count. The V and J genes are TRBV6-6 and TRBJ2-1; 10 bases fit TRBD1. The ends lost 2 bases at V and 8 bases at J; junction bases unmatched: 6. Germline V gene sequence: CDR1 MNHNY, CDR2 SVGAGI (reference sequence). The CDR3 length is 15 residues. CDR3 amino acids: CASSYRDRGGDEQFF. DNA for the CDR3: TGTGCCAGCAGTTACCGGGACAGGGGTGGGGATGAGCAGTTCTTC.

J is TRBJ1-2 and V is TRBV14; D unresolved. V lost 0 bases and J lost 4, with 12 bases in between. Germline V gene sequence: CDR1 SGHDN, CDR2 FVKESK. This CDR3 spans 15 amino acids. CDR3: CASSQEVAGPYGYTF. In DNA, the CDR3 is TGTGCCAGCAGCCAAGAGGTGGCGGGCCCCTATGGCTACACCTTC.

This sequence joins TRBV7-9 and TRBJ2-7; a possible D gene is TRBD2 (6 bases). Trimming cost V 5 bases and J 2 bases, with 28 bases left between them. This CDR3 has 19 residues. The V gene's germline CDR1 is SEHNR and CDR2 FQNEAQ (reference sequence). CDR3 protein: CASSVPTGVHRGGAYEQYF. In DNA form, the CDR3 reads TGTGCCAGCAGCGTGCCCACGGGGGTTCACCGAGGTGGGGCCTACGAGCAGTACTTC.

J is TRBJ2-1 and V is TRBV6-6, with TRBD2 as a possible D gene (6 bases). Per the germline V gene, CDR1 is MNHNY and CDR2 is SVGAGI (reference sequence). The germline V and J ends were trimmed by 4 bases and 14 bases, with 27 bases remaining between them. The CDR3 consists of 16 residues. This CDR3 reads CASSSLDYSAFGAEFF. The CDR3 DNA reads TGTGCCAGCAGTTCCTTGGACTATTCTGCGTTTGGCGCGGAGTTCTTC.

The chain joins TRBV7-3 to TRBJ2-1, with D possibly being TRBD1 (5 bases). Trimming pared 2 bases from V and 2 bases from J, leaving 16 bases between. There are 17 residues in the CDR3. CDR1 and CDR2 (germline): SGHTA, FQGTGA. The CDR3 here is CASSLWGVNGAYNEQFF. The CDR3 DNA sequence: TGTGCCAGCAGCTTATGGGGCGTTAATGGGGCCTACAATGAGCAGTTCTTC.

The chain recombines TRBV5-6 with TRBJ2-3; 13 nucleotides match TRBD2. This CDR3 has 17 residues. The ends lost 4 bases at V and 2 bases at J; junction bases unmatched: 7. CDR1 is SGHDT, CDR2 YYEEEE, per germline. For the CDR3, the DNA is TGTGCCAGCAGCCGAAGGACTAGCGGGAGATTCACAGATACGCAGTATTTT. Translation: CASSRRTSGRFTDTQYF.

CDR3 sequence (DNA): TGCGCCAGCACCCCAGGGAGCGGGAGATCCTACGAGCAGTACTTC. This sequence encodes CASTPGSGRSYEQYF. V gene TRBV5-1 combines with J gene TRBJ2-7; 8 nucleotides agree with TRBD2. CDR3 length: 15 amino acids. The trim removed 6 bases at V and 1 base at J, leaving 9 bases unmatched. In germline, CDR1 is SGHRS, CDR2 YFSETQ.

The chain carries TRBV12-5 and TRBJ2-7; 8 bases map to TRBD2. V shed 3 bases and J 0 bases; nucleotides not matched to a gene: 4. This CDR3 is 15 amino acids long. Germline loops: CDR1 LGHNT, CDR2 FRNRAP. In DNA form, the CDR3 reads TGTGCTAGTGGTTTTAGGCGGGGGGACTCCTACGAGCAGTACTTC. Amino acid sequence: CASGFRRGDSYEQYF. The whole variable domain, filled in from reference TRBV12-5 and TRBJ2-7, reads DARVTQTPRHKVTEMGQEVTMRCQPILGHNTVFWYRQTMMQGLELLAYFRNRAPLDDSGMPKDRFSAEMPDATLATLKIQPSEPRDSAVYFCASGFRRGDSYEQYFGPGTRLTVT.